This T cell receptor beta chain was recorded in a study of control samples from healthy donors and cancer patients. Produced via immunoSEQ multiplex PCR; TCRdb's table is partial and in-frame only. The profile shows some 140,000 clones, roughly nine tenths of them singletons. Germline V gene data show CDR1 as LNHNV and CDR2 as YYDKDF (reference sequence). CDR3 length equals 20 residues. V was pared by 1 base and J by 3 bases, with 27 bases between. The sample comprised PBMCs. This clonotype was sampled from a man aged 50 to 59 with head and neck cancer. The chain combines TRBV15 with TRBJ1-2, with D perhaps TRBD1 (6 bases). DNA for the CDR3: TGTGCCACCAGCAGAGTTAGATATGGGGGGCGCCGCCGATATGACTATGGCTACACCTTC. This translates into CATSRVRYGGRRRYDYGYTF.